This T cell receptor beta chain was identified during a study of Ad26.COV2.S vaccination and SARS-CoV-2 variants. This clone was seen just once. V lost 3 bases to trimming and J lost 1 base; unmatched junction nucleotides: 7. The germline V gene encodes CDR1 MNHNS and CDR2 SASEGT. The CDR3 sequence is 17 residues long. Profiled with immunoSEQ multiplex PCR; TCRdb holds only in-frame clones, not every one. Of approximately 300,000 clones listed, about 86% are singletons. Described treatment: some 20 received Ad26.COV2.S at low or high dose, single or two shots; five or six received placebo; per-sample allocation not given. Sampling took place 63 days after the first vaccine or placebo injection.

This sequence originates from a person aged 18-60 years who received the Ad26.COV2.S COVID-19 vaccine or a placebo. Specimen: peripheral blood, collected in a trial of Ad26.COV2.S vaccine versus placebo. This rearrangement joins TRBV6-1 to TRBJ2-1; TRBD2 agrees at 9 bases. The CDR3 loop reads CASSDSGGGASYNEQFF. DNA for the CDR3: TGTGCCAGCAGTGATTCTGGCGGGGGGGCGTCCTACAATGAGCAGTTCTTC.